Sequencing of this T cell receptor (beta chain) was carried out in a study of T-cell reconstitution after alpha-beta-depleted transplantation in children. Construction of the TCRbeta library involved unique molecular identifiers. TCRdb reprocessed the PCR reads with MiXCR, giving one entry per CDR3 protein. The table includes about 610,000 distinct CDR3 sequences, roughly 10% detected once. J lost 4 bases, V lost 0 bases, and 6 bases had no gene match. This CDR3 has 15 amino acids. Germline values: CDR1 DFQATT, CDR2 SNEGSKA (reference sequence). In this sample, this clonotype turned up a few times. The chain is built from TRBV20-1 and TRBJ2-1; the match to TRBD1 covers 7 bases. Source: PBMCs from the stem cell graft donor, taken from the stem cell graft. This sequence originates from a human donor who donated a stem cell graft to a child with acute myeloid leukemia. The CDR3 DNA reads TGCAGTGCTAGAGATCGGACAGGCGATTACAATGAGCAGTTCTTC. It specifies CSARDRTGDYNEQFF.